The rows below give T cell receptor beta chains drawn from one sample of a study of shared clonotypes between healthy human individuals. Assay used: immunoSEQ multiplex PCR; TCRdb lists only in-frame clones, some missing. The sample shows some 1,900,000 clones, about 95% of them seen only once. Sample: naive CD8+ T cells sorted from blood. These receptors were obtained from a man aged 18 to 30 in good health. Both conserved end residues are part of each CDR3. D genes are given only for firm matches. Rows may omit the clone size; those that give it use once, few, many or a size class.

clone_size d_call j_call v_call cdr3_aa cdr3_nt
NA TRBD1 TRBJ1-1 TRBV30 CAWSEGAWTEAFF TGTGCCTGGAGTGAGGGGGCTTGGACTGAAGCTTTCTTT
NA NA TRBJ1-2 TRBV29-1 CSVEDRGGINYGYTF TGCAGCGTTGAAGATCGGGGAGGGATAAACTATGGCTACACCTTC
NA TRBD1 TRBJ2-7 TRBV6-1 CASRSTGYDEQYF TGTGCCAGCAGGTCGACAGGGTATGACGAGCAGTACTTC
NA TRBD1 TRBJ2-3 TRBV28 CASSLDRGSTDTQYF TGTGCCAGCAGTTTAGACAGGGGAAGCACAGATACGCAGTATTTT
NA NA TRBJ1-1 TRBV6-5 CASSYSRAHTEAFF TGTGCCAGCAGTTACTCGAGGGCGCACACTGAAGCTTTCTTT
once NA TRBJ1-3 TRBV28 CASSSEDPKTYSGNTIYF TGTGCCAGCAGTTCCGAGGACCCAAAAACCTACTCTGGAAACACCATATATTTT
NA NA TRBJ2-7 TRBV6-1 CASSPGTVYEQYF TGTGCCAGCTCACCCGGGACGGTCTACGAGCAGTACTTC
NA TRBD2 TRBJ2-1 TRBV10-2 CASLLAGGPGNEQFF TGCGCCAGCCTCCTAGCGGGAGGCCCTGGCAATGAGCAGTTCTTC
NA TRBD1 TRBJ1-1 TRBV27 CASRSRGHNLNTEAFF TGTGCCAGCCGTTCTAGGGGGCACAATTTGAACACTGAAGCTTTCTTT
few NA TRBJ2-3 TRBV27 CASSLLGRDTQYF TGTGCCAGCAGTTTATTAGGGAGAGATACGCAGTATTTT
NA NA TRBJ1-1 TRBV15 CATSREGVEAFF TGTGCCACCAGCAGAGAAGGGGTTGAAGCTTTCTTT
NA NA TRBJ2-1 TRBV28 CASSLAAGNEQFF TGTGCCAGCAGTTTGGCGGCAGGAAATGAGCAGTTCTTC
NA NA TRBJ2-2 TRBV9 CASSVAGTPYGELFF TGTGCCAGCAGCGTAGCCGGGACACCATACGGGGAGCTGTTTTTT
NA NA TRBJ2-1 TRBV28 CASSSFLGPYNEQFF TGTGCCAGCTCGAGTTTTTTGGGTCCCTACAATGAGCAGTTCTTC
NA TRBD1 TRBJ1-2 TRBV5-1 CASSPGTGEGYTF TGCGCCAGCAGCCCGGGGACAGGGGAGGGCTACACCTTC
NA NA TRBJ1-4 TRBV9 CASSVGGGINEKLFF TGTGCCAGCAGCGTAGGCGGAGGAATTAATGAAAAACTGTTTTTT
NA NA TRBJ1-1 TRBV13 CASSLYQGPRNTEAFF TGTGCCAGCAGCTTATACCAGGGACCGAGGAACACTGAAGCTTTCTTT
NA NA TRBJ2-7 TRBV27 CASSLIQGAYEQYF TGTGCCAGCAGTTTAATACAGGGCGCCTACGAGCAGTACTTC
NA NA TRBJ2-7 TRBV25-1 CASSEMGSSYEQYF TGTGCCAGCAGTGAGATGGGGAGTTCCTACGAGCAGTACTTC
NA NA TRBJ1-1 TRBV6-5 CASSYEERGTEAFF TGTGCCAGCAGTTACGAGGAGAGGGGGACTGAAGCTTTCTTT
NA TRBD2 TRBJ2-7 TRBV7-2 CASSLATSGSYEQYF TGTGCCAGCAGCTTAGCGACTAGCGGTTCCTACGAGCAGTACTTC
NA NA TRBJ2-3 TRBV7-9 CASTQVPDTQYF TGTGCCTCGACTCAAGTCCCAGATACGCAGTATTTT
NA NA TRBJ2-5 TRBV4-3 CASSQNGLRGTETQYF TGCGCCAGCAGCCAGAACGGGCTTCGCGGGACAGAGACCCAGTACTTC
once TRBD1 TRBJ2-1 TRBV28 CASSLYRGNNEEQFF TGTGCCAGCAGTTTATACAGGGGTAACAATGAGGAGCAGTTCTTC
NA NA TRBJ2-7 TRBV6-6 CASSLGEMVPYEQYF TGTGCCAGCAGTTTGGGGGAGATGGTACCCTACGAGCAGTACTTC
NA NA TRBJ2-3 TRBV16 CASSQSGGASTDTQYF TGTGCCAGCAGCCAATCGGGCGGGGCTAGCACAGATACGCAGTATTTT
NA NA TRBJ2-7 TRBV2 CASTWGEGSYEQYF TGTGCCAGCACCTGGGGAGAGGGGTCCTACGAGCAGTACTTC
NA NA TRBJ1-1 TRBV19 CASSPRGGNTEAFF TGTGCCAGTAGTCCCCGGGGGGGGAACACTGAAGCTTTCTTT
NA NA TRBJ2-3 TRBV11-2 CASSLWGTSTDTQYF TGTGCCAGCAGCTTATGGGGGACTAGCACAGATACGCAGTATTTT
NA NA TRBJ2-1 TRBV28 CASKETGGVNEQFF TGTGCCAGCAAGGAGACAGGAGGTGTCAATGAGCAGTTCTTC
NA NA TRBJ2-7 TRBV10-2 CASSESGGTYEQYF TGCGCCAGCAGTGAGTCTGGCGGGACCTACGAGCAGTACTTC
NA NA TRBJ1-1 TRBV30 CAGEAGITEAFF TGTGCCGGAGAAGCAGGCATCACTGAAGCTTTCTTT
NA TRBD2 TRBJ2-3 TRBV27 CASRGLAEPTDTQYF TGTGCCAGCAGGGGACTAGCGGAGCCCACAGATACGCAGTATTTT
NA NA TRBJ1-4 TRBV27 CASSYRPEGEKLFF TGTGCCAGCAGTTACAGGCCGGAGGGGGAAAAACTGTTTTTT
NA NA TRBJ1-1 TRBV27 CASSLSQGMNTEAFF TGTGCCAGCAGTTTATCGCAGGGGATGAACACTGAAGCTTTCTTT
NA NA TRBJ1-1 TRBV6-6 CATFHDGYMNTEAFF TGTGCCACCTTTCACGACGGATACATGAACACTGAAGCTTTCTTT
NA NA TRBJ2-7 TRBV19 CASSMGNTYEQYF TGTGCCAGTAGTATGGGGAACACCTACGAGCAGTACTTC
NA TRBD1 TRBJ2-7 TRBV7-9 CASSLAGQGSYEQYF TGTGCCAGCAGTCTTGCGGGACAGGGCTCCTACGAGCAGTACTTC
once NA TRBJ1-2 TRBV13 CASSLSEDNGYTF TGTGCCAGCAGCTTATCGGAGGACAATGGCTACACCTTC
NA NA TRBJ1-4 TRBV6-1 CASSEREGGVNEKLFF TGTGCCAGCAGTGAAAGGGAGGGGGGAGTTAATGAAAAACTGTTTTTT
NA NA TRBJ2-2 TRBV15 CATEWTATNTGELFF TGTGCCACCGAATGGACAGCAACAAACACCGGGGAGCTGTTTTTT
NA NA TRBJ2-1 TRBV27 CASRRDGYNEQFF TGTGCCAGCAGGAGGGACGGATACAATGAGCAGTTCTTC
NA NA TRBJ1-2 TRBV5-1 CASSGQDIGYTF TGCGCCAGCAGCGGTCAAGATATTGGCTACACCTTC
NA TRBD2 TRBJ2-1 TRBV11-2 CASSLDGTSWYNEQFF TGTGCCAGCAGCTTAGATGGGACTAGCTGGTACAATGAGCAGTTCTTC
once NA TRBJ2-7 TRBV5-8 CASSLGGISYEQYF TGTGCCAGCAGCTTGGGGGGAATCTCCTACGAGCAGTACTTC
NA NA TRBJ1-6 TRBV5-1 CASSFSQGPNNSPLHF TGCGCCAGCAGCTTTTCTCAGGGTCCCAATAATTCACCCCTCCACTTT